This T cell receptor beta chain was sequenced for a study of blood T cell repertoires in COVID-19. About the study: Acute and convalescent COVID-19 specimens originated in the United States, Italy and Spain. The analysed material was cDNA or gDNA that came from T cells, B-cell-depleted T cells, or PBMCs.

CDR3 length: 13 residues. Germline CDR1 reads MNHEY; CDR2 reads SVGAGI. J gave up 4 bases and V 6 bases, and 3 bases lay outside the gene matches. Data came from immunoSEQ multiplex PCR; TCRdb stores just in-frame clones and leaves some out. This table holds 390,000 or so clones, around 87% found once. The rearrangement uses TRBV6-5 and TRBJ1-1; 9 positions agree with TRBD1. The TCR comes from a woman under 40 with COVID-19, enrolled during active disease. Sequencing was carried out using peripheral blood. The CDR3 is CASSDRGGTEAFF. CDR3 DNA sequence: TGTGCCAGCAGCGACAGGGGGGGCACTGAAGCTTTCTTT.